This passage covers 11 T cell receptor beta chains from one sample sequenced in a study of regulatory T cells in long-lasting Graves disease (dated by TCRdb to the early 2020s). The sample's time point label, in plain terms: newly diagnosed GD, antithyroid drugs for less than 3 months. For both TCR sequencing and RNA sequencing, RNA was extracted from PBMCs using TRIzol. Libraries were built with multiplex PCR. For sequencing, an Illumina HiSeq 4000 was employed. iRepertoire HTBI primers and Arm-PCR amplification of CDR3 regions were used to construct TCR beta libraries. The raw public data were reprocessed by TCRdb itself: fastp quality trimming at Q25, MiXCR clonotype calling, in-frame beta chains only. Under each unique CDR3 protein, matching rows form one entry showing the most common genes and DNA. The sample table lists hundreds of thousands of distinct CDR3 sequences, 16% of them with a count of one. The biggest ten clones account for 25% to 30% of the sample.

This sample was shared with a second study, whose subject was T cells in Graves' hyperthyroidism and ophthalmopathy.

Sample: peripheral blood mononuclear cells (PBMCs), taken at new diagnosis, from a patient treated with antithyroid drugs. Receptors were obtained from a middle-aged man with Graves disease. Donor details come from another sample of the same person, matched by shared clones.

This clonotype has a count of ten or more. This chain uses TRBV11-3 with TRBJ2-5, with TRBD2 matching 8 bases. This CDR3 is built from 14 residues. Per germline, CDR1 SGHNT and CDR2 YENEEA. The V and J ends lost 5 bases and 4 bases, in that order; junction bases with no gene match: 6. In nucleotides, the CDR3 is TGTGCCAGCAGCATCCTCGGGGGGGGAGAGACCCAGTACTTC. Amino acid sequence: CASSILGGGETQYF.

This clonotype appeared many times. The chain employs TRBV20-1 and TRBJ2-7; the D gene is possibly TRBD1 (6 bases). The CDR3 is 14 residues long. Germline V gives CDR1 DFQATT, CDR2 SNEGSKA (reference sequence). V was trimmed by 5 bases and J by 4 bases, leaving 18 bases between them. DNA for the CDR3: TGCAGTGCTCACTTACAGGGTGTGGGTTACGAGCAGTACTTC. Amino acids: CSAHLQGVGYEQYF.

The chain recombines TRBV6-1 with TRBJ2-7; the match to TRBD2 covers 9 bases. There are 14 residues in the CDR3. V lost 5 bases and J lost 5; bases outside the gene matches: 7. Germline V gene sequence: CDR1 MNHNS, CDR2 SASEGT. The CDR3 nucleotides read TGTGCCAGCAGTCGTCTAGCGGGGTTACACGAGCAGTACTTC. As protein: CASSRLAGLHEQYF.

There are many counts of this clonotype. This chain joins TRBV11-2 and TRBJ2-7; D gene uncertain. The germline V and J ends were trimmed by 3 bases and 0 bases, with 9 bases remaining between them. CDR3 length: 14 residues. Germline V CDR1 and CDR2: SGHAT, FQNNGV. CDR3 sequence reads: CASSLDVSSYEQYF. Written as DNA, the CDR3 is TGTGCCAGCAGCTTGGACGTTAGCTCCTACGAGCAGTACTTC.

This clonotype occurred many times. The CDR3 region has the DNA TGCGCCAGCAGTTCCGGCGGGACTGATTACAACACTGAAGCTTTCTTT. Amino acids: CASSSGGTDYNTEAFF. The chain couples TRBV5-1 to TRBJ1-1; possible D gene TRBD1, 5 bases. This CDR3 has 16 amino acids. Germline lookup yields CDR1 SGHRS and CDR2 YFSETQ. V was shortened by 5 bases and J by 2 bases, with 19 bases between the two germline ends.

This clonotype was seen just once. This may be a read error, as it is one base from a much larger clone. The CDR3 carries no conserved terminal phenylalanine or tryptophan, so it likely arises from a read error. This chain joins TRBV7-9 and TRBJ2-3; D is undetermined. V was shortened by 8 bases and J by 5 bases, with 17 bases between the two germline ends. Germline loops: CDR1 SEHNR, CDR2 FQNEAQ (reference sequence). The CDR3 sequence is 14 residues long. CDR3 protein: CASASDHLLDTQYS. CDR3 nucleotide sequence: TGTGCCAGCGCGTCAGACCACCTGCTAGATACGCAGTATTCT.

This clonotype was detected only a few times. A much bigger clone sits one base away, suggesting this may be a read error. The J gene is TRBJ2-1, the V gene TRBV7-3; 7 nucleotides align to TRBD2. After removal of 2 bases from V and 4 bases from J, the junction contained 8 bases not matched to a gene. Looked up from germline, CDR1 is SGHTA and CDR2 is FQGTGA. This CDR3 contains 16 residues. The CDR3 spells CASSLDAAGPYNEQFF. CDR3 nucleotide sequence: TGTGCCAGCAGCTTAGATGCAGCGGGACCATACAATGAGCAGTTCTTC.

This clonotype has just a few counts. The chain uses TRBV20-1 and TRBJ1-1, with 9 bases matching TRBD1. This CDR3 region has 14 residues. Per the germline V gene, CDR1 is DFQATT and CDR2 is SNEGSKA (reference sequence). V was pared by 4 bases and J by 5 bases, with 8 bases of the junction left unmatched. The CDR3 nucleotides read TGCAGTGCTATCCCAGGACAGGGGAGGACTGAAGCTTTCTTT. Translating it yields CSAIPGQGRTEAFF.

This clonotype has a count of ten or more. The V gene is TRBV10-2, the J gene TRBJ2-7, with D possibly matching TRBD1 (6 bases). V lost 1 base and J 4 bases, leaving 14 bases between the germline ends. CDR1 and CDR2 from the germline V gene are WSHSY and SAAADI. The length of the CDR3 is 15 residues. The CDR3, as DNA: TGCGCCAGCAGTGAGTGGGGGCAGTCGAGATACGAGCAGTACTTC. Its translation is CASSEWGQSRYEQYF.

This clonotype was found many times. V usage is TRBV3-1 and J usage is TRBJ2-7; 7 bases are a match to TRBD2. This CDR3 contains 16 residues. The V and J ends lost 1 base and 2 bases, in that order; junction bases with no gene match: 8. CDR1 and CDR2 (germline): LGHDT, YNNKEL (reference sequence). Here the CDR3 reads CASSQAPSGLPYEQYF. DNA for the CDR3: TGTGCCAGCAGCCAAGCTCCTAGCGGTCTACCCTACGAGCAGTACTTC.

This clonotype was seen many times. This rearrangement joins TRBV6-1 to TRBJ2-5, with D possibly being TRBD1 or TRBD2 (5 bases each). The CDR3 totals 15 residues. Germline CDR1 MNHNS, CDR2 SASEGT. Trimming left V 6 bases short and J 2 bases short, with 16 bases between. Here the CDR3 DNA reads TGTGCCAGCAGCACACATGGAGGACAACAAGAGACCCAGTACTTC. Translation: CASSTHGGQQETQYF.